These 10 T cell receptor beta chains were sequenced from one sample in a study of T cell responses to AZD1222 COVID-19 vaccine. Produced via immunoSEQ multiplex PCR; TCRdb's table is partial and in-frame only. The data show about 130,000 clones, about 91% seen once. Specimen: peripheral blood, collected on day 0 of AZD1222 vaccination. These receptors came from an adult in good health.

The rearrangement uses TRBV24-1 and TRBJ2-2; 7 positions match TRBD1. J lost 4 bases, V lost 2 bases, and 6 bases had no gene match. Per the germline V gene, CDR1 is KGHDR and CDR2 is SFDVKD. The CDR3 extends over 16 amino acids. CDR3 in amino acids: CATSDSGGRGTGELFF. In DNA form, the CDR3 reads TGTGCCACCAGTGATTCAGGGGGTAGGGGCACCGGGGAGCTGTTTTTT.

This clone was observed a single time. The CDR3 sequence is CASGGGGYEQYF. Here the CDR3 DNA reads TGTGCCAGCGGGGGCGGCGGCTACGAGCAGTACTTC. This chain connects TRBV2 to TRBJ2-7; D possibly corresponds to TRBD1 (6 bases). V lost 8 bases and J lost 3, with 11 bases in between. The CDR3 is made up of 12 amino acids. In germline, CDR1 is SNHLY, CDR2 FYNNEI.

The rearrangement links TRBV10-3 to TRBJ2-1; 11 nucleotides match TRBD2. The CDR3 sequence is 15 residues long. Germline CDR1 and CDR2: ENHRY and SYGVKD. V was pared by 1 base and J by 6 bases, with 2 bases of the junction left unmatched. The CDR3, as DNA: TGTGCCATCAGTGAGTTTAGCGGGGGGGCCAATGAGCAGTTCTTC. Amino acids: CAISEFSGGANEQFF.

V gene TRBV7-2 combines with J gene TRBJ1-1, with D unresolved. The CDR3 sequence is 13 residues long. V lost 3 bases to trimming and J lost 7 bases, with 12 bases between them. Germline V gene lookup returns CDR1 SGHTA and CDR2 FQGNSA. CDR3 in DNA: TGTGCCAGCAGCTTCGAAACCGCCCTTGAAGCTTTCTTT. Translating it yields CASSFETALEAFF.

V usage is TRBV19 and J usage is TRBJ1-2, with 9 bases fitting TRBD1. Germline V lookup: CDR1 LNHDA, CDR2 SQIVND (reference sequence). The V gene end was trimmed by 7 bases and the J gene end by 5 bases; junction bases not matched to a gene: 8. This CDR3 contains 14 residues. The CDR3 loop reads CASTPRTGVYGYTF. The CDR3 nucleotides are TGTGCCAGTACTCCTAGGACAGGGGTGTATGGCTACACCTTC.

The V gene is TRBV27, the J gene TRBJ1-4; D gene unclear. The V gene lost 1 base and the J gene lost 7 bases, with 10 bases spanning the gap. Germline CDR1 and CDR2: MNHEY and SMNVEV (reference sequence). CDR3 length: 14 residues. As DNA, the CDR3 is TGTGCCAGCAGTTTATTGGGGTCGGGTGAAAAACTGTTTTTT. It translates to CASSLLGSGEKLFF.

This chain connects TRBV4-2 to TRBJ1-1, with D possibly TRBD1 on 5 matching bases. Germline V gene lookup returns CDR1 LGHNA and CDR2 YNFKEQ. V lost 1 base to trimming and J lost 3 bases, with 9 bases between them. The CDR3 is 14 residues long. The CDR3 loop is CASSQVSRDTEAFF. For the CDR3, the DNA is TGTGCCAGCAGCCAAGTTTCCAGGGACACTGAAGCTTTCTTT.

V is TRBV5-1 and J is TRBJ1-1; D remains unclear. Looked up from germline, CDR1 is SGHRS and CDR2 is YFSETQ. The CDR3 contains 15 residues. V lost 3 bases to trimming and J lost 0 bases, with 12 bases between them. The chain's CDR3 is CASSYIDTLNTEAFF. CDR3 in DNA: TGCGCCAGCAGCTATATTGACACACTGAACACTGAAGCTTTCTTT. Using reference TRBV5-1 and TRBJ1-1 for the parts outside the CDR3, the full variable domain is KAGVTQTPRYLIKTRGQQVTLSCSPISGHRSVSWYQQTPGQGLQFLFEYFSETQRNKGNFPGRFSGRQFSNSRSEMNVSTLELGDSALYLCASSYIDTLNTEAFFGQGTRLTVV.

This chain uses TRBV10-3 with TRBJ1-5, with D perhaps TRBD1 (6 bases). CDR3 length: 14 amino acids. V was trimmed by 2 bases and J by 3 bases, leaving 8 bases between them. CDR1 is ENHRY and CDR2 is SYGVKD in the germline V gene. CDR3 coding DNA: TGTGCCATCAGTGAGGGACAGTCCAATCAGCCCCAGCATTTT. As protein: CAISEGQSNQPQHF.

The J gene is TRBJ2-2, the V gene TRBV7-6, with 8 bases matching TRBD2. The CDR3 extends over 15 amino acids. The junction had 5 bases not matched to a gene; V was cut back by 1 base and J by 7 bases. Germline assignment: CDR1 SGHVS and CDR2 FNYEAQ. The CDR3 nucleotides read TGTGCCAGCAGCTTAGAACTAGCGGTTGGCGGGGAGCTGTTTTTT. Translating it yields CASSLELAVGGELFF.